Given below is one T cell receptor (beta chain) in context. Its antigen is unidentified. This CDR3 comprises 15 residues. From germline, CDR1 is MNHNS and CDR2 SASEGT. UMIs with a 6-nucleotide sample barcode were added by template switching. TCRdb re-called the 5' RACE reads; one entry per CDR3 protein, DNA not given. The table lists some 190,000 distinct CDR3 sequences. The data were obtained in a study of monozygotic twins with inflammatory bowel disease. Notes on the study in general: Patients got different immunosuppressive treatments, which may have made their repertoires more variable.

This sequence joins TRBV6-1 and TRBJ1-2; absent DNA, TCRdb's TRBD1 call cannot be checked. The origin of this receptor is a human donor with ulcerative colitis or Crohn's disease, or a healthy co-twin of an affected twin (not recorded which). Sequenced input: blood. This chain's CDR3 is CASSGMTDGAYGYTF.